This T cell receptor beta chain was obtained from a study of T cell repertoires in cytomegalovirus infection. Notes on the study in general: In two of eight donors, the top clonotype was HLA-C-restricted CMV-specific.

Comment on this clonotype: Antigen unknown.

CDR3 length: 14 residues. V was trimmed by 2 bases and J by 8 bases, leaving 13 bases between them. Germline loops: CDR1 LNHNV, CDR2 YYDKDF (reference sequence). TCRdb passed the reads through MiXCR, listing each CDR3 protein once. The repertoire consists of about 600,000 distinct CDR3 sequences, with 24% occurring once and the leading ten covering 8%. The clonotype comes from a human donor in good health (CMV status not recorded). Some clones in this sample may be carry-over from other donors' samples. The specimen was CD8+ T cells from PBMCs. This chain uses TRBV15 with TRBJ2-1, with D hard to call. CDR3 protein: CATSRSRGLDEQFF. The CDR3 nucleotides read TGTGCCACCAGCAGATCTCGTGGGCTGGATGAGCAGTTCTTC.